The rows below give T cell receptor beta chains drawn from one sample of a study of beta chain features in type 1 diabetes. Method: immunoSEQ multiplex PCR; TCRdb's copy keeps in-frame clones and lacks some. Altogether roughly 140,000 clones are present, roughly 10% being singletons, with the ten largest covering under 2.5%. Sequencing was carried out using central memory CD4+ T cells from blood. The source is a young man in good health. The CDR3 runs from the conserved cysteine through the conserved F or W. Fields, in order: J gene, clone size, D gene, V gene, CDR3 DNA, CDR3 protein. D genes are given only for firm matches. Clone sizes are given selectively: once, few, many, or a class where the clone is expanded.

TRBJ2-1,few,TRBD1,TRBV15,TGTGCCTCCAGACAGGGCTACAATGAGCAGTTCTTC,CASRQGYNEQFF
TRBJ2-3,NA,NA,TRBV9,TGTGCCAGCAGCCCCAGGGGATACACAGATACGCAGTATTTT,CASSPRGYTDTQYF
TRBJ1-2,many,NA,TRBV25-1,TGTGCCAGCAGTGAACAAGAAATCAACTATGGCTACACCTTC,CASSEQEINYGYTF
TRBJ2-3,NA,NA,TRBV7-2,TGTGCCAGCAGCGAAGACTTAGCTGGAGATACGCAGTATTTT,CASSEDLAGDTQYF
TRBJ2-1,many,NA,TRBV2,TGTGCCAGCACATCAGGCAGCTCCTACAATGAGCAGTTCTTC,CASTSGSSYNEQFF
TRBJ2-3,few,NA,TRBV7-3,TGTGCCAGCAGCCCGACAGGACCCGATACGCAGTATTTT,CASSPTGPDTQYF
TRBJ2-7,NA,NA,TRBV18,TGTGCCAGCTCACCACAGACCGAGCAGTACTTC,CASSPQTEQYF
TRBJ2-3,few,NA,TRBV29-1,TGCAGCGTTGAAAGGGCTGGCAGGGGCTTTCCAGATACGCAGTATTTT,CSVERAGRGFPDTQYF
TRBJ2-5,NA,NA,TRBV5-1,TGCGCCAGCAGCTTGGGACCGCCCTCCCAAGAGACCCAGTACTTC,CASSLGPPSQETQYF
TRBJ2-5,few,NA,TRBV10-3,TGTGCCATCAGTGAGGGGGGGGAGACCCAGTACTTC,CAISEGGETQYF
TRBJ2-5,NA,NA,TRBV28,TGTGCCAGCGGAGCGCAGGGTGTGGAACAAGAGACCCAGTACTTC,CASGAQGVEQETQYF
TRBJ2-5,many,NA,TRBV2,TGTGCCAGCAGTGAAGATCGGGAGACCCAGTACTTC,CASSEDRETQYF
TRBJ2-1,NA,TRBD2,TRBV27,TGTGCCAGCAGTTTCCCAGGACTAGCGGGTGTAAACAATGAGCAGTTCTTC,CASSFPGLAGVNNEQFF
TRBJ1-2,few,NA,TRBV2,TGTGCCAGCAGTGAAGACAGGAACTATGGCTACACCTTC,CASSEDRNYGYTF
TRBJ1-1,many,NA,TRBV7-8,TGTGCCAGCAGACTCCAAGGGGTGAACACTGAAGCTTTCTTT,CASRLQGVNTEAFF
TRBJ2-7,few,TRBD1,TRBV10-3,TGTGCCAGCAGGGGACAGCCCTTCTACGAGCAGTACTTC,CASRGQPFYEQYF
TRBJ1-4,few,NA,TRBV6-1,TGTGCCAGCACGCCGTTCCCGGGGAATGAAAAACTGTTTTTT,CASTPFPGNEKLFF
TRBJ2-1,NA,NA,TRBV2,TGTGCCAGCAGTGAGGTAAATTCGTACAATGAGCAGTTCTTC,CASSEVNSYNEQFF
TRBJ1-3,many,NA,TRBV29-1,TGCAGCGTTGAGCCCGACTCTGGAAACACCATATATTTT,CSVEPDSGNTIYF
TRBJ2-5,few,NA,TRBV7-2,TGTGCCAGCAGCTCGCAGACAGGGAGGGAGACCCAGTACTTC,CASSSQTGRETQYF
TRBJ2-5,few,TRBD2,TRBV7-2,TGTGCCAGCAGCCGACAACGGGGGGGTCAAGAGACCCAGTACTTC,CASSRQRGGQETQYF
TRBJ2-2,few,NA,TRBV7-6,TGTGCCAGCAGCTTAGGGCGCACCACCGGGGAGCTGTTTTTT,CASSLGRTTGELFF
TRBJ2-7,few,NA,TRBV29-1,TGCAGCGTTGACAGGGGCTACGAGCAGTACTTC,CSVDRGYEQYF
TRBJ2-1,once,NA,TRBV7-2,TGTGCCAGCAGCTTAGGTCGGATGAATGAGCAGTTCTTC,CASSLGRMNEQFF
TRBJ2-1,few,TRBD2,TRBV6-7,TGTGCCACCGTCCAGCGGGAGGGCCCCAATGAGCAGTTCTTC,CATVQREGPNEQFF
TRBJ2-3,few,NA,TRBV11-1,TGTGCCAGCAGCTCTATCAGCGGGTCAGATACGCAGTATTTT,CASSSISGSDTQYF
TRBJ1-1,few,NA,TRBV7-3,TGTGCCAGCAGCTTAGGACTTCGGAGCACTGAAGCTTTCTTT,CASSLGLRSTEAFF
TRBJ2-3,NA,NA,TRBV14,TGTGCCAGCAGCCAAGGAGCGGGCAGAAACACAGATACGCAGTATTTT,CASSQGAGRNTDTQYF
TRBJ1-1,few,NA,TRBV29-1,TGCAGCGTGGGGAGGACGAACACTGAAGCTTTCTTT,CSVGRTNTEAFF
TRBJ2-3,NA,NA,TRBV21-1,TGTGCCAGCAGTCCCGATGACAGGGAGGGTACAGATACGCAGTATTTT,CASSPDDREGTDTQYF
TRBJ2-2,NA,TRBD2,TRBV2,TGTGCCAGCAGTCAACTAGCGGGGGGGCCCACCGGGGAGCTGTTTTTT,CASSQLAGGPTGELFF
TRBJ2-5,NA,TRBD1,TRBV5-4,TGTGCCAGCAGCCCGAGGGGGACAGGTGAGAAGACCCAGTACTTC,CASSPRGTGEKTQYF
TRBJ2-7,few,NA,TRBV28,TGTGCCAGCCAGCTGAAGCTGGGGATTTACGAGCAGTACTTC,CASQLKLGIYEQYF
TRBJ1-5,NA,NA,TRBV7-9,TGTGCCAGCAGCTTATCTCATCAGCCCCAGCATTTT,CASSLSHQPQHF
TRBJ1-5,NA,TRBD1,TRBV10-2,TGCGCCAGCAGTGCGGAAAGGACAGGGAGGACGCCCCAGCATTTT,CASSAERTGRTPQHF
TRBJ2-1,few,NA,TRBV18,TGTGCCAGCTCACCCCCGGGGGCGCTTTGGGGTGAGCAGTTCTTC,CASSPPGALWGEQFF
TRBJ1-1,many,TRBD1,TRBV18,TGTGCCAGCTCCCGGACAGGGGGCGAGAACACTGAAGCTTTCTTT,CASSRTGGENTEAFF
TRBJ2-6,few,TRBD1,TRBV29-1,TGCAGCGCCGGACAGGCGGGGGCCAACGTCCTGACTTTC,CSAGQAGANVLTF
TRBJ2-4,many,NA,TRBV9,TGTGCCAGCAGCGTAAGGGTGGGAGACATTCAGTACTTC,CASSVRVGDIQYF
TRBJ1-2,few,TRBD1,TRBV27,TGTGCCAGCAGCCGCGGACAGGGGGGTGGCTACACCTTC,CASSRGQGGGYTF
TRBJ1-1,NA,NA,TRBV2,TGTGCCAGCAGTTACAGTTACACTGAAGCTTTCTTT,CASSYSYTEAFF
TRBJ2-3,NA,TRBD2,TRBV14,TGTGCCAGCAGCGGACTAGCGGGAGCCGGAACAGATACGCAGTATTTT,CASSGLAGAGTDTQYF
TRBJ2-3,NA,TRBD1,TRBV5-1,TGCGCCAGCAGCGTGGGACAGGGGTACGATACGCAGTATTTT,CASSVGQGYDTQYF
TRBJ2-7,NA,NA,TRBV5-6,TGTGCCAGCAGCTTGGATAGGGTAATCTCCTACGAGCAGTACTTC,CASSLDRVISYEQYF
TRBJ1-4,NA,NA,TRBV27,TGTGCCACCAGGGATTCTGAAAAACTGTTTTTT,CATRDSEKLFF